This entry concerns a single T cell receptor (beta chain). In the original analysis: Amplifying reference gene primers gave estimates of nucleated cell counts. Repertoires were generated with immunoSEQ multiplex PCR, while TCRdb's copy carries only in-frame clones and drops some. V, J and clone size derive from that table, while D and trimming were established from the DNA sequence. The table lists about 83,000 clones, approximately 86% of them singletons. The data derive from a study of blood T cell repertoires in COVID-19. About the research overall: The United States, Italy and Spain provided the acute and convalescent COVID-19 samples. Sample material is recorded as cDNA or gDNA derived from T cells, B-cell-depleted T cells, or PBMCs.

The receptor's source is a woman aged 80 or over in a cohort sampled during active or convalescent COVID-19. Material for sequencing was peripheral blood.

CDR3 sequence: CASSADLASGRFYEQFF. The DNA of the CDR3 is TGTGCCAGCAGCGCCGACCTGGCGAGCGGGAGGTTCTATGAGCAGTTCTTC. V gene TRBV9 combines with J gene TRBJ2-1; 9 bases map to TRBD2. V shed 3 bases, J shed 8 bases, and the junction held 15 bases outside the gene matches. The CDR3 is 17 residues long. Germline V CDR1 and CDR2: SGDLS, YYNGEE. Full variable domain (missing parts from reference TRBV9 and TRBJ2-1): DSGVTQTPKHLITATGQRVTLRCSPRSGDLSVYWYQQSLDQGLQFLIQYYNGEERAKGNILERFSAQQFPDLHSELNLSSLELGDSALYFCASSADLASGRFYEQFFGPGTRLTVL.